Below, 5 T cell receptor beta chains from the same sample are listed, as sequenced in a study of molecular identifiers for immune sequencing clone quantification. TCRdb re-analysed the PCR reads in MiXCR, keeping a single row per CDR3 protein. The table shows about half a million distinct CDR3 sequences, with roughly 25% occurring only once. What was sequenced was naive CD8+ T cells from blood, with Jurkat cell RNA spiked in. Subset indicated: FACS-sorted CD8+CD4-CCR7+CD45RA+ naive T cells. The receptors here all came from a human donor in good health. Some libraries in this study had Jurkat cell RNA spiked in.

This clonotype was seen repeatedly, ten times or more. V gene TRBV5-1 combines with J gene TRBJ2-7; the D is unclear. Germline V gives CDR1 SGHRS, CDR2 YFSETQ. This CDR3 spans 13 amino acids. Trimming removed 0 bases at V and 4 bases at J, with 8 bases between. CDR3: CASSLASGYEQYF. CDR3 nucleotide sequence: TGCGCCAGCAGCTTGGCCTCGGGTTACGAGCAGTACTTC. Drawing the rest from reference TRBV5-1 and TRBJ2-7, the complete variable domain is KAGVTQTPRYLIKTRGQQVTLSCSPISGHRSVSWYQQTPGQGLQFLFEYFSETQRNKGNFPGRFSGRQFSNSRSEMNVSTLELGDSALYLCASSLASGYEQYFGPGTRLTVT.

The chain recombines TRBV4-1 with TRBJ2-2; the match to TRBD2 covers 7 bases. Germline V gene data show CDR1 as MGHRA and CDR2 as YSYEKL. J was trimmed by 3 bases and V by 4 bases; bases with no gene match: 5. The CDR3 has 15 amino acids. CDR3 coding DNA: TGCGCCAGCAGCCCATTGGGGGGGTACACCGGGGAGCTGTTTTTT. It is translated as CASSPLGGYTGELFF.

J is TRBJ2-1 and V is TRBV30, with 9 bases aligning to TRBD2. CDR1 is GTSNPN and CDR2 is SVGIG in the germline V gene (reference sequence). The CDR3 is 15 residues long. V lost 0 bases and J lost 9; bases outside the gene matches: 9. CDR3 residues: CAWSVGAGGPSEQFF. Here the CDR3 DNA reads TGTGCCTGGAGTGTAGGCGCGGGAGGGCCGAGTGAGCAGTTCTTC.

As regards this clonotype: A much larger clone is a single base away; this may be a read error. J is TRBJ1-1 and V is TRBV7-9, with 9 positions matching TRBD1. The CDR3 consists of 15 residues. V lost 4 bases and J lost 6; bases outside the gene matches: 9. Per germline, CDR1 SEHNR and CDR2 FQNEAQ (reference sequence). The CDR3 nucleotides read TGTGCCAGCAGCTCATTGACAGGGGGAAGGGCTGAAGCTTTCTTT. Translation gives CASSSLTGGRAEAFF.

This clonotype was observed a handful of times. V and J are TRBV12-3 or TRBV12-4 and TRBJ2-5; possible D gene TRBD1, 6 bases. There are 14 residues in the CDR3. V shed 5 bases and J shed 3 bases, with 13 bases lying between them. CDR3: CASSIGQREETQYF. The CDR3 bases are TGTGCCAGCAGTATCGGACAGAGGGAAGAGACCCAGTACTTC.